These 17 T cell receptor beta chains were all obtained from the same sample, sequenced in a study of control samples from healthy donors and cancer patients (dated by TCRdb to 2018 to 2020). The library came from the immunoSEQ multiplex PCR assay. TCRdb took over this immuneACCESS table, retaining in-frame rearrangements with V and J assigned. Such tables are incomplete; in checked studies, under half of the missing clones stem from an unresolved V gene, and the remainder is unexplained. This sample has over 150,000 clones in its table, and almost 90% of those were observed once. The ten largest clones take up around 1.4% of the sample. Sequenced input: blood. These receptors were taken from a woman aged 45-60 years in good health.

V usage is TRBV3-1 (or the pseudogene TRBV3-2) and J usage is TRBJ2-5; no reliable D call. CDR1 is LGHDT and CDR2 is YNNKEL in the germline V gene (reference sequence). There are 15 residues in the CDR3. V lost 2 bases to trimming and J lost 1 base, with 11 bases between them. CDR3 DNA: TGTGCCAGCAGCCAATGGGCCTCAGTCCAAGAGACCCAGTACTTC. It translates to CASSQWASVQETQYF.

The chain carries TRBV5-1 and TRBJ2-3, with TRBD2 as a possible D gene (6 bases). CDR1 SGHRS and CDR2 YFSETQ come from the germline V gene. Trimming stripped 0 bases from V and 0 bases from J, with 14 bases between. The CDR3 has 17 amino acids. The CDR3 loop is CASSLAGSGSSTDTQYF. The CDR3 nucleotides are TGCGCCAGCAGCTTGGCCGGGAGTGGCTCCAGCACAGATACGCAGTATTTT.

The V gene is TRBV13, the J gene TRBJ2-1; 10 bases are shared with TRBD2. Germline V CDR1 and CDR2: PRHDT, FYEKMQ (reference sequence). CDR3 size: 18 residues. V shed 1 base and J 0 bases; nucleotides not matched to a gene: 6. For the CDR3, the DNA is TGTGCCAGCAGCTTAGCAGCGGGGGGGTATAGCTCCTACAATGAGCAGTTCTTC. Protein product: CASSLAAGGYSSYNEQFF.

This sequence joins TRBV5-6 and TRBJ1-2; possible D gene TRBD1, 5 bases. The CDR3 is made up of 14 amino acids. Germline V gene data show CDR1 as SGHDT and CDR2 as YYEEEE. The V gene lost 0 bases and the J gene lost 7 bases, with 13 bases spanning the gap. The CDR3 region is CASSLGREGGGYTF. The DNA of the CDR3 is TGTGCCAGCAGCTTGGGCAGGGAGGGCGGTGGCTACACCTTC.

The CDR3 spells CASSPSNYLAGWGDLGEQYF. The CDR3 DNA is TGTGCCAGCAGCCCTAGCAATTACCTTGCTGGTTGGGGGGACTTAGGAGAGCAGTACTTC. This sequence joins TRBV13 and TRBJ2-7; tentative D call: TRBD2 (6 bases). V was clipped by 5 bases and J by 7 bases, with 36 bases between them. Germline V CDR1 and CDR2: PRHDT, FYEKMQ (reference sequence). This CDR3 spans 20 amino acids. The full variable domain, completed using reference TRBV13 and TRBJ2-7, is AAGVIQSPRHLIKEKRETATLKCYPIPRHDTVYWYQQGPGQDPQFLISFYEKMQSDKGSIPDRFSAQQFSDYHSELNMSSLELGDSALYFCASSPSNYLAGWGDLGEQYFGPGTRLTVT.

The rearrangement uses TRBV7-2 and TRBJ2-6; maybe TRBD1 (6 bases). Trimming removed 5 bases at V and 0 bases at J, with 8 bases between. This CDR3 comprises 15 residues. Germline loops: CDR1 SGHTA, CDR2 FQGNSA. CDR3 region: CASSQGNSGANVLTF. CDR3 DNA sequence: TGTGCCAGCAGCCAGGGGAACTCTGGGGCCAACGTCCTGACTTTC.

The gene calls are TRBV7-2 and TRBJ1-1; D possibly corresponds to TRBD1 (5 bases). The CDR3 is 14 residues long. Germline loops: CDR1 SGHTA, CDR2 FQGNSA. Deletions cut 0 bases from V and 7 bases from J, with 12 bases between. CDR3 amino acids: CASSLAVRDYEAFF. The CDR3 nucleotides read TGTGCCAGCAGCTTAGCGGTCCGGGACTATGAAGCTTTCTTT.

The rearrangement links TRBV3-1 (or the pseudogene TRBV3-2) to TRBJ1-2; TRBD1 matches 8 bases. Germline assignment: CDR1 LGHDT and CDR2 YNNKEL (reference sequence). The CDR3 runs 16 residues. Losses at the gene ends were 1 base for V and 4 bases for J; bases not matched to a gene: 8. The CDR3 loop is CASSQVRRDRLYGYTF. The CDR3 DNA sequence: TGTGCCAGCAGCCAAGTGAGAAGGGACAGGCTCTATGGCTACACCTTC.

The V call is TRBV10-3, the J call TRBJ2-3; 11 nucleotides agree with TRBD2. V lost 11 bases, J lost 3 bases, and 13 bases stayed unmatched. Germline-derived CDR1 and CDR2 are ENHRY and SYGVKD. The CDR3 length is 16 residues. DNA of the CDR3: TGTGCCCACTCTAGCGGGCTAGCGGGGGGAACAGATACGCAGTATTTT. It encodes CAHSSGLAGGTDTQYF.

This clone occurred once. This chain joins TRBV3-1 (or the pseudogene TRBV3-2) and TRBJ2-7, with D possibly matching TRBD1 (6 bases). CDR3 length: 14 amino acids. The V gene's germline CDR1 is LGHDT and CDR2 YNNKEL (reference sequence). V gave up 2 bases and J gave up 6 bases, with 14 bases separating them. The CDR3 loop reads CASSQTAGAFEQYF. CDR3 in DNA: TGTGCCAGCAGCCAAACAGCAGGGGCGTTCGAGCAGTACTTC.

The V gene is TRBV7-9, the J gene TRBJ2-5; tentatively, D is TRBD2 (5 bases). Between the trimmed V and J ends, which lost 0 bases and 2 bases, there was a span of 16 bases. This CDR3 is 17 amino acids long. From germline, CDR1 is SEHNR and CDR2 FQNEAQ (reference sequence). CDR3 sequence: CASSLARGMGSQETQYF. CDR3 sequence (DNA): TGTGCCAGCAGCTTAGCGCGAGGGATGGGAAGTCAAGAGACCCAGTACTTC.

CDR3 residues: CASSPRQAPGGYTF. The CDR3 DNA reads as TGTGCCAGCTCACCACGTCAGGCGCCGGGGGGCTACACCTTC. V gene TRBV18 combines with J gene TRBJ1-2; the D is unclear. The germline gives CDR1 KGHSH, CDR2 LQKENI. V gave up 1 base and J gave up 8 bases, with 14 bases separating them. This CDR3 is 14 amino acids long.

This rearrangement joins TRBV9 to TRBJ2-2, with 11 nucleotides matching TRBD2. Trimming took 3 bases from V and 5 from J; bases not matched to a gene: 9. CDR1 and CDR2 from the germline V gene are SGDLS and YYNGEE. The CDR3 runs 17 residues. The CDR3 sequence is CASSGRSGRALTGELFF. CDR3 DNA: TGTGCCAGCAGCGGACGTAGCGGGAGGGCTTTAACCGGGGAGCTGTTTTTT.

The V gene is TRBV19, the J gene TRBJ1-2, with D unclear. The CDR3 sequence is 14 residues long. Per germline, CDR1 LNHDA and CDR2 SQIVND (reference sequence). Trimming pared 1 base from V and 7 bases from J, leaving 13 bases between. CDR3 sequence: CASSIAGRSVGYTF. The CDR3 coding sequence is TGTGCCAGTAGTATAGCAGGCAGATCCGTTGGCTACACCTTC.

The rearrangement links TRBV7-2 to TRBJ2-7, with a weak D call TRBD2 (6 bases). The CDR3 covers 13 residues. The germline CDR1 and CDR2 sequences are SGHTA and FQGNSA. Trimming cost V 8 bases and J 0 bases, with 11 bases left between them. The CDR3 is CASAGRDSYEQYF. CDR3 in DNA: TGTGCCAGCGCCGGGCGGGACTCCTACGAGCAGTACTTC. The entire variable domain, with the rest obtained from reference TRBV7-2 and TRBJ2-7, is as follows: GAGVSQSPSNKVTEKGKDVELRCDPISGHTALYWYRQSLGQGLEFLIYFQGNSAPDKSGLPSDRFSAERTGGSVSTLTIQRTQQEDSAVYLCASAGRDSYEQYFGPGTRLTVT.

This chain links TRBV3-1 (or the pseudogene TRBV3-2) with TRBJ1-1; D unresolved. V was clipped by 0 bases and J by 10 bases, with 9 bases between them. This CDR3 is 12 amino acids long. The germline gives CDR1 LGHDT, CDR2 YNNKEL (reference sequence). The CDR3 sequence is CASSQDRGGAFF. The CDR3 DNA is TGTGCCAGCAGCCAAGATCGCGGTGGAGCTTTCTTT.

The chain combines TRBV5-1 with TRBJ2-5; D not resolved. Germline-derived CDR1 and CDR2 are SGHRS and YFSETQ. The CDR3 is 15 amino acids. V lost 0 bases, J lost 2 bases, and 11 bases lay in between. The DNA of the CDR3 is TGCGCCAGCAGCTTGGATCCAGGACCACAAGAGACCCAGTACTTC. This sequence encodes CASSLDPGPQETQYF.